One sample yielded the 32 T cell receptor beta chains listed below, sequenced in a study of OX40 agonist ivuxolimab in advanced cancers. Sequenced by immunoSEQ multiplex PCR; TCRdb stores in-frame clones only, minus some. The table includes around 70,000 clones, approximately 90% detected once. Sample: CD4+ or CD8+ T cells sorted from blood, taken in a trial of the OX40 agonist ivuxolimab. The source is an adult with an advanced solid tumor such as melanoma, head and neck, liver or kidney cancer.

V is TRBV6-5 and J is TRBJ2-5, with 10 bases aligning to TRBD2. The germline gives CDR1 MNHEY, CDR2 SVGAGI. The J segment lost 5 bases and the V segment lost 2 bases, leaving 5 bases of the junction unmatched. The CDR3 is made up of 15 amino acids. In nucleotides, the CDR3 is TGTGCCAGCAGTTACGGAGCGGGAGGGCCGGAGACCCAGTACTTC. As protein: CASSYGAGGPETQYF.

The chain employs TRBV6-5 and TRBJ2-4; D not certain. With 4 bases removed from V and 8 bases from J, the gap between germline ends came to 12 bases. CDR1 and CDR2 from the germline V gene are MNHEY and SVGAGI. The CDR3 sequence is 13 residues long. The CDR3 bases are TGTGCCAGCAGTTCACGAGACGCGGACATTCAGTACTTC. Amino acid sequence: CASSSRDADIQYF.

CDR3 region: CASSRAGGPPHNEQFF. The DNA of the CDR3 is TGCGCCAGCAGCCGAGCGGGAGGGCCCCCACACAATGAGCAGTTCTTC. This sequence joins TRBV4-1 and TRBJ2-1; 10 bases match TRBD2. In germline, CDR1 is MGHRA, CDR2 YSYEKL. Losses at the gene ends were 4 bases for V and 5 bases for J; bases not matched to a gene: 8. This CDR3 contains 16 residues.

The V call is TRBV5-1, the J call TRBJ2-3; the match to TRBD1 covers 7 bases. This CDR3 is 15 amino acids long. Germline CDR1 and CDR2: SGHRS and YFSETQ. Trimming removed 4 bases from V and 4 bases from J; junction bases left unmatched: 9. CDR3 sequence (DNA): TGCGCCAGCAGCGAGGGCAGGGGGTTGGCAGATACGCAGTATTTT. It encodes CASSEGRGLADTQYF.

V is TRBV11-3 and J is TRBJ2-2; D remains ambiguous. CDR3 length: 13 residues. In germline, CDR1 is SGHNT, CDR2 YENEEA. Between the trimmed V and J ends, which lost 4 bases and 5 bases, there was a span of 8 bases. The CDR3 sequence: CASSSPPTGELFF. CDR3 in DNA: TGTGCCAGCAGCTCCCCGCCGACCGGGGAGCTGTTTTTT. Together with reference TRBV11-3 and TRBJ2-2, the CDR3 gives the full variable domain: EAGVVQSPRYKIIEKKQPVAFWCNPISGHNTLYWYLQNLGQGPELLIRYENEEAVDDSQLPKDRFSAERLKGVDSTLKIQPAELGDSAVYLCASSSPPTGELFFGEGSRLTVL.

V is TRBV18 and J is TRBJ2-5; no firm D call. Germline loops: CDR1 KGHSH, CDR2 LQKENI. Trimming pared 0 bases from V and 7 bases from J, leaving 15 bases between. The CDR3 is 15 amino acids. CDR3 protein: CASSPPSTTAGTQYF. CDR3 in DNA: TGTGCCAGCTCACCACCTTCAACTACCGCAGGGACCCAGTACTTC.

The gene calls are TRBV10-3 and TRBJ2-5, with 8 bases identical to TRBD1. CDR3 size: 15 residues. Losses at the gene ends were 4 bases for V and 2 bases for J; bases not matched to a gene: 6. Germline V gene lookup returns CDR1 ENHRY and CDR2 SYGVKD. CDR3 protein: CAISVRQGTQETQYF. The CDR3 DNA is TGTGCCATCAGTGTACGACAGGGGACTCAAGAGACCCAGTACTTC.

The chain joins TRBV11-1 to TRBJ2-2; 8 bases agree with TRBD1. CDR3 length equals 14 residues. With 5 bases clipped from V and 6 bases from J, the junction kept 5 bases outside the gene matches. Germline CDR1 and CDR2: SGHAT and FQDESV (reference sequence). The DNA for the CDR3 is TGTGCCAGCAGCCCCCCAGGGGGCTCCGGGGAGCTGTTTTTT. Its translation is CASSPPGGSGELFF.

The chain links TRBV19 to TRBJ1-5; D ambiguous. Trimming removed 3 bases at V and 2 bases at J, with 11 bases between. The CDR3 extends over 15 amino acids. Germline V CDR1 and CDR2: LNHDA, SQIVND (reference sequence). The CDR3 loop is CASSIAGEGNQPQHF. CDR3 in DNA: TGTGCCAGTAGTATTGCCGGGGAAGGCAATCAGCCCCAGCATTTT.

The count of this clone is one. The junction shows a germline mismatch at one end, possibly a read error. This same CDR3 is encoded by further DNA sequences in the sample. This rearrangement joins TRBV10-3 to TRBJ1-2; no definite D call. CDR1 and CDR2 from the germline V gene are ENHRY and SYGVKD. This CDR3 spans 13 amino acids. The CDR3 sequence: CAISESSGYGYTF. In DNA form, the CDR3 reads TGTGCCATCAGTGAGTCTTCGGGTTATGGTTACACCTTC.

V is TRBV12-5 and J is TRBJ2-1; the D is unclear. The CDR3 consists of 17 residues. Germline V gene sequence: CDR1 LGHNT, CDR2 FRNRAP. Between the trimmed V and J ends, which lost 0 bases and 0 bases, there was a span of 12 bases. The CDR3 loop reads CASGLVPGPYSYNEQFF. DNA of the CDR3: TGTGCTAGTGGTTTGGTACCTGGTCCTTACTCCTACAATGAGCAGTTCTTC.

The genes are TRBV5-1 and TRBJ2-1; 12 nucleotides agree with TRBD2. Germline CDR1 SGHRS, CDR2 YFSETQ. The V and J ends lost 0 bases and 5 bases, in that order; junction bases with no gene match: 6. The length of the CDR3 is 17 residues. Written as DNA, the CDR3 is TGCGCCAGCAGCTTGGAGGCTAGCGGGGGGGCGGACAATGAGCAGTTCTTC. Translating it yields CASSLEASGGADNEQFF.

In DNA form, the CDR3 reads TGTGCCAGCAGCTTGGCCATAAATCCTAACCGGGACGGGGGAAACACCATATATTTT. This sequence encodes CASSLAINPNRDGGNTIYF. The V and J genes are TRBV5-4 and TRBJ1-3; a weak D match, TRBD1 (5 bases). Trimming stripped 0 bases from V and 4 bases from J, with 23 bases between. The CDR3 covers 19 residues. From germline, CDR1 is SGHNT and CDR2 YYREEE (reference sequence).

This rearrangement joins TRBV19 to TRBJ2-7, with D perhaps TRBD1 (5 bases). The CDR3 spans 12 residues. Germline V gene sequence: CDR1 LNHDA, CDR2 SQIVND (reference sequence). Trimming took off 4 bases at V and 6 bases at J, with 10 bases between the two ends. The CDR3 DNA sequence: TGTGCCAGTAGTAGGCAGGGAAGCGAGCAGTACTTC. Translated, it gives CASSRQGSEQYF.

V usage is TRBV6-1 and J usage is TRBJ2-2, with 8 bases identical to TRBD2. From germline, CDR1 is MNHNS and CDR2 SASEGT. The V gene end was trimmed by 6 bases and the J gene end by 4 bases; junction bases not matched to a gene: 7. The CDR3 extends over 15 amino acids. This CDR3 is CASSGLAGPTGELFF. Here the CDR3 DNA reads TGTGCCAGCAGCGGGCTAGCGGGTCCCACCGGGGAGCTGTTTTTT.

The rearrangement uses TRBV13 and TRBJ2-7; D perhaps matches TRBD2 (5 bases). V lost 5 bases to trimming and J lost 6 bases, with 11 bases between them. This CDR3 contains 12 residues. From germline, CDR1 is PRHDT and CDR2 FYEKMQ (reference sequence). CDR3 DNA: TGTGCCAGCAGCCTTAATAGCGCCGAGCAGTACTTC. It specifies CASSLNSAEQYF.

The CDR3 nucleotides are TGTGCCAGCAGTCCGTTCGAAATTGGATATGGCTACACCTTC. It codes for CASSPFEIGYGYTF. The chain is built from TRBV6-5 and TRBJ1-2; D gene ambiguous. The V gene's germline CDR1 is MNHEY and CDR2 SVGAGI. The CDR3 loop spans 14 amino acids. V was pared by 5 bases and J by 5 bases, with 15 bases between.

This rearrangement joins TRBV7-9 to TRBJ2-3; D could derive from TRBD1 or TRBD2 (6 bases each). Germline CDR1 reads SEHNR; CDR2 reads FQNEAQ (reference sequence). V lost 2 bases and J lost 4, with 13 bases in between. The CDR3 length is 15 residues. CDR3 in DNA: TGTGCCAGCAGCTTATCGGGGGCCTTCCCAGATACGCAGTATTTT. It translates to CASSLSGAFPDTQYF.

The chain is built from TRBV6-6 and TRBJ2-7, with D possibly TRBD1 on 7 matching bases. CDR1 and CDR2 from the germline V gene are MNHNY and SVGAGI (reference sequence). Trimming pared 8 bases from V and 4 bases from J, leaving 24 bases between. This CDR3 is 16 amino acids long. CDR3 in DNA: TGTGCCAGCGCACCCCCGGGGACAGCGGCGGGGTACGAGCAGTACTTC. Amino acids: CASAPPGTAAGYEQYF.

The chain couples TRBV10-2 to TRBJ2-7, with 9 bases matching TRBD1. The CDR3 contains 15 residues. The junction had 12 bases not matched to a gene; V was cut back by 6 bases and J by 6 bases. CDR1 is WSHSY and CDR2 is SAAADI in the germline V gene. CDR3 sequence (DNA): TGCGCCAGCAGCACCTCCGGGACAGGGTATTTCGAGCAGTACTTC. Translating it yields CASSTSGTGYFEQYF.

The chain links TRBV1 to TRBJ1-1. TRBV1 is recorded as a pseudogene. The CDR3 has 15 residues. CDR3: CTSSREDDCRTEAFF. The CDR3 nucleotides are TGCACCAGCAGCCGGGAGGACGATTGTAGGACTGAAGCTTTCTTT.

The J gene is TRBJ1-2, the V gene TRBV27; 7 bases agree with TRBD1. Germline values: CDR1 MNHEY, CDR2 SMNVEV (reference sequence). This CDR3 is 15 amino acids long. The J segment lost 4 bases and the V segment lost 5 bases, leaving 10 bases of the junction unmatched. The CDR3 loop reads CASSPYPGGSYGYTF. The CDR3 coding sequence is TGTGCCAGCAGTCCCTACCCAGGGGGGAGCTATGGCTACACCTTC.

The chain joins TRBV27 to TRBJ1-1, with D maybe TRBD1 (5 bases). CDR1 and CDR2 (germline): MNHEY, SMNVEV (reference sequence). This CDR3 is built from 13 residues. Trimming took 4 bases from V and 3 from J, leaving 9 bases between them. Here the CDR3 DNA reads TGTGCCAGCAGTTCGGGACCGTACACTGAAGCTTTCTTT. Encoded protein: CASSSGPYTEAFF.

V and J are TRBV11-3 and TRBJ2-3; 11 positions agree with TRBD2. The CDR3 runs 15 residues. Trimming at V came to 4 bases and at J to 2 bases, leaving 2 bases not matched to a gene. Per germline, CDR1 SGHNT and CDR2 YENEEA. The CDR3 region is CASSSSGGSTDTQYF. CDR3 nucleotides: TGTGCCAGCAGCTCTAGCGGGGGGTCCACAGATACGCAGTATTTT.

This sequence joins TRBV10-3 and TRBJ2-2, with D uncertain. The germline V gene encodes CDR1 ENHRY and CDR2 SYGVKD. CDR3 size: 15 residues. V was cut by 0 bases and J by 1 base, with 6 bases left in between. CDR3 sequence (DNA): TGTGCCATCAGTGAGTCGAACCAGAACACCGGGGAGCTGTTTTTT. It codes for CAISESNQNTGELFF.

V usage is TRBV4-1 and J usage is TRBJ1-6; TRBD1 matches 8 bases. With 0 bases clipped from V and 0 bases from J, the junction kept 10 bases outside the gene matches. Germline CDR1 MGHRA, CDR2 YSYEKL. The CDR3 totals 20 residues. The DNA of the CDR3 is TGCGCCAGCAGCCAAGAATCCCAGGGGGCCCTGAGCTCCTATAATTCACCCCTCCACTTT. Protein product: CASSQESQGALSSYNSPLHF.

The chain links TRBV6-1 to TRBJ1-1; tentatively, D is TRBD1 (6 bases). The CDR3 covers 13 residues. The ends were cut back, 4 bases at V and 6 bases at J, with 12 bases in the middle. Germline CDR1 reads MNHNS; CDR2 reads SASEGT. The CDR3 sequence is CASSARGWAEAFF. CDR3 in DNA: TGTGCCAGCAGTGCCAGGGGTTGGGCTGAAGCTTTCTTT.

The chain couples TRBV9 to TRBJ2-7; perhaps TRBD2 as D (5 bases). V lost 4 bases and J lost 6, with 20 bases in between. The germline V gene has CDR1 SGDLS and CDR2 YYNGEE. CDR3 size: 15 residues. For the CDR3, the DNA is TGTGCCAGCAGCCCGATAGCCGGACTGTCGGGCGAGCAGTACTTC. It translates to CASSPIAGLSGEQYF.

The rearrangement links TRBV4-1 to TRBJ2-5, with D possibly matching TRBD1 (5 bases). The germline V gene encodes CDR1 MGHRA and CDR2 YSYEKL. This CDR3 region has 13 residues. The V end lost 5 bases, the J end lost 4 bases, and 11 bases lay between the germline ends. The CDR3 DNA follows: TGCGCCAGCAGCTCCCAGGGCGGAGAGACCCAGTACTTC. Amino acids: CASSSQGGETQYF.

The CDR3 protein is CASSRTGQGQETQYF. The DNA of the CDR3 is TGCGCCAGCAGCAGAACGGGACAGGGACAAGAGACCCAGTACTTC. The chain combines TRBV5-1 with TRBJ2-5; 9 nucleotides align to TRBD1. V shed 4 bases and J 2 bases; nucleotides not matched to a gene: 6. This CDR3 is built from 15 residues. In germline, CDR1 is SGHRS, CDR2 YFSETQ.

The V call is TRBV19, the J call TRBJ2-1, with D uncertain. The CDR3 is made up of 13 amino acids. In germline, CDR1 is LNHDA, CDR2 SQIVND (reference sequence). Trimming removed 1 base at V and 5 bases at J, with 6 bases between. The CDR3 region has the DNA TGTGCCAGTAGTATAGTGTGGGACAATGAGCAGTTCTTC. Translation gives CASSIVWDNEQFF.

The chain is built from TRBV27 and TRBJ2-7; D gene ambiguous. V gave up 6 bases and J gave up 5 bases, with 17 bases separating them. The length of the CDR3 is 14 residues. CDR1 is MNHEY, CDR2 SMNVEV, per germline (reference sequence). CDR3 loop: CASSPRRIRNEQYF. The CDR3 DNA reads as TGTGCCAGCAGCCCCCGGCGCATCAGAAACGAGCAGTACTTC.